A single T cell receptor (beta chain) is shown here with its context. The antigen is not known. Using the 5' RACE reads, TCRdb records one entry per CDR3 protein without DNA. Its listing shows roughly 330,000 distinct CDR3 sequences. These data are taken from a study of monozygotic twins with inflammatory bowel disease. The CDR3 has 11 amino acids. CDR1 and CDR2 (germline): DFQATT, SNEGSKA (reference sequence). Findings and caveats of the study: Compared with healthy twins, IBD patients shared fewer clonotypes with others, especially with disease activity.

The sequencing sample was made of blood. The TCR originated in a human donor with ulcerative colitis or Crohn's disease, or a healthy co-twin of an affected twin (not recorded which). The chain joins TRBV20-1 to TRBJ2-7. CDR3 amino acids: CSAIGAYEQYF.